This is a list of T cell receptor beta chains from one sample in a study of cytomegalovirus exposure and HLA in healthy donors. Libraries were prepared by immunoSEQ multiplex PCR; TCRdb keeps only in-frame clonotypes and omits some of them. This sample has roughly 120,000 clones, with around 77% found just once. Material: PBMCs. These receptors were taken from a woman in her 40s in good health and CMV-seropositive. Both conserved end residues are part of each CDR3. D genes are given only for firm matches. Size tells how often a clone was seen (once, few, many) or the class of an expanded clone, and some rows leave it out.

TRBJ2-7 TRBV7-8 - TRBD2 CASSLGTSGRTWMGEQYF TGTGCCAGCAGCTTAGGTACTAGCGGGAGGACCTGGATGGGCGAGCAGTACTTC
TRBJ2-1 TRBV5-1 few - CASSLGVGRNEQFF TGCGCCAGCAGCTTAGGGGTGGGGAGGAATGAGCAGTTCTTC
TRBJ2-1 TRBV28 - TRBD2 CASSFLAGGPYNEQFF TGTGCCAGCAGTTTTCTAGCGGGAGGGCCCTACAATGAGCAGTTCTTC
TRBJ1-3 TRBV9 - TRBD1 CASSPRRDRGSTIYF TGTGCCAGCAGTCCCCGCCGGGACAGGGGAAGCACCATATATTTT
TRBJ2-1 TRBV2 - TRBD2 CASTIAGVNNEQFF TGTGCCAGCACAATAGCGGGTGTAAACAATGAGCAGTTCTTC
TRBJ2-1 TRBV30 - TRBD2 CAWSVGSGRGDEQFF TGTGCCTGGAGTGTAGGTAGCGGGAGGGGGGATGAGCAGTTCTTC
TRBJ2-7 TRBV4-1 - TRBD2 CASSHPGTRLSAEQYF TGCGCCAGCAGCCACCCCGGGACTAGATTGTCGGCCGAGCAGTACTTC
TRBJ1-1 TRBV11-2 many - CASSLGNSNTEAFF TGTGCCAGCAGCTTAGGTAACAGCAACACTGAAGCTTTCTTT
TRBJ2-2 TRBV10-3 - - CAARQIANTGELFF TGTGCCGCCCGACAGATCGCGAACACCGGGGAGCTGTTTTTT
TRBJ2-6 TRBV4-2 - TRBD1 CASSQTGAGANVLTF TGTGCCAGCAGCCAAACAGGGGCTGGGGCCAACGTCCTGACTTTC
TRBJ2-7 TRBV9 - - CASSVAAGRTYEQYF TGTGCCAGCAGCGTAGCGGCGGGAAGGACCTACGAGCAGTACTTC
TRBJ1-1 TRBV6-6 - - CASSHPRGTNTEAFF TGTGCCAGCAGTCACCCCAGGGGAACGAACACTGAAGCTTTCTTT
TRBJ2-5 TRBV2 - TRBD1 CAGSTGVKETQYF TGTGCCGGCAGTACAGGGGTTAAAGAGACCCAGTACTTC
TRBJ2-3 TRBV6-5 - TRBD2 CASSYSRLADSDTQYF TGTGCCAGCAGTTACTCGCGGCTAGCGGATTCAGATACGCAGTATTTT
TRBJ2-7 TRBV10-3 - TRBD1 CAIGGQGADEQYF TGTGCCATCGGAGGACAGGGGGCAGACGAGCAGTACTTC
TRBJ2-2 TRBV6-6 - - CASSPLGLRPGELFF TGTGCCAGCAGTCCCCTAGGTCTACGGCCCGGGGAGCTGTTTTTT
TRBJ2-3 TRBV10-3 - - CAISDRVINTDTQYF TGTGCCATCAGTGACAGGGTCATTAACACAGATACGCAGTATTTT
TRBJ2-5 TRBV19 - TRBD1 CASSIGQARGTQYF TGTGCCAGTAGTATCGGACAGGCTCGCGGGACCCAGTACTTC
TRBJ2-2 TRBV4-2 few TRBD2 CASSLSLAGSSGELFF TGTGCCAGCAGCCTCTCCTTAGCGGGAAGTTCCGGGGAGCTGTTTTTT
TRBJ2-5 TRBV7-3 - - CASSLTGLTETQYF TGTGCCAGCAGCCTCACAGGGTTGACGGAGACCCAGTACTTC
TRBJ2-7 TRBV29-1 - TRBD1 CSVDRQGEFGEQYF TGCAGCGTTGATCGACAGGGAGAATTCGGCGAGCAGTACTTC
TRBJ1-6 TRBV19 - - CASSIGTGIWNSPLHF TGTGCCAGTAGTATAGGAACAGGGATCTGGAATTCACCCCTCCACTTT
TRBJ2-2 TRBV19 - - CASSMTVNTGELFF TGTGCCAGTAGTATGACAGTAAACACCGGGGAGCTGTTTTTT